The 2 T cell receptor beta chains below were found in one sample sequenced in a study of blood T cell repertoires in COVID-19. Sequencing was performed with immunoSEQ multiplex PCR; in TCRdb, only in-frame clones are kept and a portion is missing. This repertoire shows 140,000 to 150,000 clones, approximately 85% found once; its top ten account for 8%. The sample consisted of peripheral blood. These receptor sequences come from a woman aged 60-75 years with COVID-19, enrolled during active disease.

The CDR3 spells CASSESPMMGAYGYTF. The CDR3 nucleotides are TGTGCCAGCAGTGAATCCCCCATGATGGGAGCCTATGGCTACACCTTC. V usage is TRBV25-1 and J usage is TRBJ1-2; D not resolved. Germline V lookup: CDR1 MGHDK, CDR2 SYGVNS. The CDR3 is 16 residues long. V was shortened by 1 base and J by 4 bases, with 16 bases between the two germline ends.

CDR3 amino acids: CASTVGGTGYGYTF. The CDR3 nucleotides are TGTGCCAGCACCGTCGGCGGGACAGGGTATGGCTACACCTTC. The chain recombines TRBV2 with TRBJ1-2; 9 bases fit TRBD1. Germline V gene lookup returns CDR1 SNHLY and CDR2 FYNNEI. V trimming: 7 bases; J trimming: 5 bases; junction bases outside the gene matches: 8. The CDR3 length is 14 residues. The whole variable domain, filled in from reference TRBV2 and TRBJ1-2, reads EPEVTQTPSHQVTQMGQEVILRCVPISNHLYFYWYRQILGQKVEFLVSFYNNEISEKSEIFDDQFSVERPDGSNFTLKIRSTKLEDSAMYFCASTVGGTGYGYTFGSGTRLTVV.